This entry lists 23 T cell receptor beta chains sequenced from one sample in a study of T cells expressing NK-cell markers (TCRdb year 2020). Receptor amplification or capture employed 5' RACE. These reads were obtained on an Illumina HiSeq 2000. Through TCRdb reprocessing, the reads give one entry per CDR3 protein sequence; DNA is omitted. In this sample's table one finds about 150,000 distinct CDR3 sequences. The ten largest clones take up less than 40% of the sample. Sequences were obtained from blood T cells: a sorted CD56 or NKG2C T cell subset, CD4+ or CD8+ T cells, or bulk PBMC T cells (not recorded which). These receptor sequences come from a woman aged 50 to 60 in good health. Donor details come from another sample of the same person, matched by shared clones.

The V and J genes are TRBV9 and TRBJ2-1; checking the TCRdb D call of TRBD2 is not possible without DNA. Germline V gene lookup returns CDR1 SGDLS and CDR2 YYNGEE. The CDR3 spans 14 residues. This chain's CDR3 is CANNGTSPYNEQFF.

The chain has TRBV12-3 or TRBV12-4 and TRBJ2-1; TCRdb's D gene call, TRBD1, goes unchecked for lack of DNA. The CDR3 sequence is 16 residues long. CDR3 residues: CARTHSGAKNYNEQFF.

The chain uses TRBV20-1 and TRBJ2-5; absent DNA, TCRdb's TRBD1 call cannot be checked. CDR3 size: 16 residues. Germline V lookup: CDR1 DFQATT, CDR2 SNEGSKA (reference sequence). CDR3 loop: CSARDSSEAGLETQYF.

The chain couples TRBV4-1 to TRBJ2-2; absent DNA, TCRdb's TRBD1 call cannot be checked. The CDR3 has 16 residues. Germline loops: CDR1 MGHRA, CDR2 YSYEKL. The CDR3 region is CASSRTPGQDTGELFF.

This rearrangement joins TRBV7-9 to TRBJ2-4; the TRBD1 assignment by TCRdb is unverifiable without DNA. This CDR3 has 13 residues. Germline assignment: CDR1 SEHNR and CDR2 FQNEAQ (reference sequence). CDR3 loop: CASSLRTEDVQYF.

This chain links TRBV6-2 or TRBV6-3 with TRBJ1-4. The CDR3 contains 15 residues. Looked up from germline, CDR1 is MNHEY and CDR2 is SVGEGT. CDR3 sequence: CASSYDREGNEKLFF.

The chain is built from TRBV4-1 and TRBJ2-1. Looked up from germline, CDR1 is MGHRA and CDR2 is YSYEKL. The CDR3 is made up of 14 amino acids. CDR3 amino acids: CASSQVPSRNEQFF.

V usage is TRBV19 and J usage is TRBJ1-1. The CDR3 runs to 15 residues. The germline gives CDR1 LNHDA, CDR2 SQIVND (reference sequence). The CDR3 is CASSINPEAVTEAFF.

The chain uses TRBV5-5 and TRBJ1-5; the TCRdb D gene call, TRBD1, has no DNA to confirm it. Germline V gene lookup returns CDR1 SGHKS and CDR2 YYEKEE (reference sequence). The CDR3 totals 14 residues. This chain's CDR3 is CASSLGSGSQPQHF.

The chain uses TRBV7-9 and TRBJ2-5; the D call of TRBD1 rests on TCRdb alone, since no DNA is present to check it. The length of the CDR3 is 15 residues. The germline gives CDR1 SEHNR, CDR2 FQNEAQ (reference sequence). The CDR3 spells CASSTGGGSGETQYF.

This chain connects TRBV15 to TRBJ1-6. This CDR3 contains 14 residues. Germline V gene sequence: CDR1 LNHNV, CDR2 YYDKDF (reference sequence). The CDR3 sequence: CATRTSRGISPLHF.

This chain connects TRBV12-3 or TRBV12-4 to TRBJ2-2; TCRdb's D call, TRBD1, is unchecked because there is no DNA. This CDR3 has 17 residues. The CDR3 region is CASSLGGEGTNTGELFF.

This chain links TRBV5-6 with TRBJ1-2. Germline CDR1 SGHDT, CDR2 YYEEEE. This CDR3 spans 12 amino acids. CDR3 sequence reads: CASRPGALGYTF.

The chain is built from TRBV24-1 and TRBJ2-3; the D call from TCRdb, TRBD2, cannot be confirmed without DNA. CDR1 and CDR2 from the germline V gene are KGHDR and SFDVKD. The CDR3 covers 21 residues. CDR3 protein: CATSDSRLAGDQRHSTDTQYF.

The chain employs TRBV7-9 and TRBJ2-7; TCRdb's D call, TRBD1, is unchecked because there is no DNA. This CDR3 spans 14 amino acids. The germline V gene encodes CDR1 SEHNR and CDR2 FQNEAQ (reference sequence). CDR3 protein: CASSPVGGPYEQYF.

Here the CDR3 reads CASSPGGGSYEQYF. This chain uses TRBV6-1 with TRBJ2-7; TCRdb selects TRBD1, and the lack of DNA leaves this call unchecked. Germline V gene lookup returns CDR1 MNHNS and CDR2 SASEGT. CDR3 size: 14 residues.

The J gene is TRBJ1-5, the V gene TRBV12-3 or TRBV12-4. CDR3 length equals 13 residues. CDR3 protein: CASRLGMGQPQHF.

V is TRBV10-1 and J is TRBJ1-6; the TRBD1 assignment by TCRdb is unverifiable without DNA. Germline V lookup: CDR1 WNHNN, CDR2 SYGVQD (reference sequence). This CDR3 is built from 14 residues. The CDR3 spells CASSVEQDNSPLHF.

The chain joins TRBV9 to TRBJ2-5; the D call of TRBD1 rests on TCRdb alone, since no DNA is present to check it. The CDR3 loop spans 14 amino acids. Germline V gene lookup returns CDR1 SGDLS and CDR2 YYNGEE. The CDR3 here is CASSAPGGTETQYF.

The rearrangement uses TRBV7-8 and TRBJ2-3; TCRdb's D call, TRBD2, is unchecked because there is no DNA. CDR3 length: 16 amino acids. The germline V gene has CDR1 SGHVS and CDR2 FQNEAQ. The CDR3 loop is CASSSMLATSTDTQYF.

The chain uses TRBV29-1 and TRBJ1-1. CDR1 is SQVTM, CDR2 ANQGSEA, per germline. This CDR3 spans 12 amino acids. This CDR3 is CSAEVGITEAFF.

V gene TRBV10-3 combines with J gene TRBJ2-3; TCRdb lists TRBD2, though no DNA is available to test this call. The CDR3 has 18 residues. Germline V gene data show CDR1 as ENHRY and CDR2 as SYGVKD. The CDR3 sequence: CAISDPQAGGPGSDTQYF.

The chain employs TRBV2 and TRBJ2-3. Germline assignment: CDR1 SNHLY and CDR2 FYNNEI. This CDR3 comprises 14 residues. This chain's CDR3 is CASSELGNTDTQYF.